The 22 T cell receptor beta chains presented below share a single source sample, sequenced in a study of siplizumab effects on memory and regulatory T cells. TCRdb's table, derived via immunoSEQ multiplex PCR, lists solely in-frame clones and lacks some. Here the sample spans fewer than 110,000 clones, about 90% being singletons. The sample taken for sequencing was non-Treg CD4+ T cells sorted from blood. Receptor source: a human donor in good health.

This clone has a single count. The chain employs TRBV6-6 and TRBJ1-2, with a weak D call TRBD1 (5 bases). CDR3 size: 15 residues. CDR1 and CDR2 (germline): MNHNY, SVGAGI (reference sequence). The V end was cut by 2 bases, the J end by 8 bases, with 18 bases between. The CDR3 coding sequence is TGTGCCAGCAGTTACGAAGGGACTGTCCTTATAGGCTACACCTTC. Protein sequence: CASSYEGTVLIGYTF.

The CDR3 DNA is TGTGCCATCAGTGTTGGCAGATCCTACGAGCAGTACTTC. This translates into CAISVGRSYEQYF. The chain recombines TRBV10-3 with TRBJ2-7; no definite D call. CDR3 length: 13 amino acids. CDR1 and CDR2 from the germline V gene are ENHRY and SYGVKD. Deletions cut 4 bases from V and 1 base from J, with 8 bases between.

This rearrangement joins TRBV25-1 to TRBJ2-3; TRBD2 might be the D (5 bases). The ends were cut back, 1 base at V and 0 bases at J, with 11 bases in the middle. This CDR3 contains 16 residues. Germline CDR1 reads MGHDK; CDR2 reads SYGVNS. This chain's CDR3 is CASSESPGISTDTQYF. The DNA of the CDR3 is TGTGCCAGCAGTGAATCGCCGGGGATTAGCACAGATACGCAGTATTTT.

CDR3 amino acids: CAWTSGRDTEAFF. In DNA, the CDR3 is TGTGCCTGGACTAGCGGTCGGGACACTGAAGCTTTCTTT. This rearrangement joins TRBV30 to TRBJ1-1, with D hard to call. Germline values: CDR1 GTSNPN, CDR2 SVGIG (reference sequence). This CDR3 spans 13 amino acids. V shed 4 bases and J shed 3 bases, with 12 bases lying between them.

The CDR3 nucleotides read TGTGCCAGCTCATCGAGACCCGGGACAGTTTTCTACGAGCAGTACTTC. Residues: CASSSRPGTVFYEQYF. This chain joins TRBV18 and TRBJ2-7; 7 bases are shared with TRBD1. CDR3 length: 16 residues. With V trimmed by 5 bases and J by 3 bases, 13 bases remained unmatched. The germline V gene has CDR1 KGHSH and CDR2 LQKENI.

The chain is built from TRBV19 and TRBJ2-7, with 10 positions matching TRBD2. V was pared by 5 bases and J by 7 bases, with 14 bases of the junction left unmatched. The CDR3 covers 16 residues. Per the germline V gene, CDR1 is LNHDA and CDR2 is SQIVND (reference sequence). This chain's CDR3 is CASSPRGLAGDGEQYF. DNA of the CDR3: TGTGCCAGTAGTCCTCGGGGGCTAGCGGGAGATGGAGAGCAGTACTTC.

V is TRBV6-5 and J is TRBJ2-7, with 10 bases matching TRBD1. V was pared by 5 bases and J by 4 bases, with 8 bases of the junction left unmatched. The germline V gene encodes CDR1 MNHEY and CDR2 SVGAGI. The CDR3 extends over 15 amino acids. CDR3 in amino acids: CASSRSGTGVYEQYF. As DNA, the CDR3 is TGTGCCAGCAGTAGATCCGGGACAGGGGTATACGAGCAGTACTTC.

This chain connects TRBV5-1 to TRBJ2-7, with D hard to call. CDR3 length: 14 amino acids. Germline values: CDR1 SGHRS, CDR2 YFSETQ. V gave up 4 bases and J gave up 0 bases, with 11 bases separating them. In DNA, the CDR3 is TGCGCCAGCAGCACTATGGCCAGCTCCTACGAGCAGTACTTC. This codes for CASSTMASSYEQYF.

This clone appeared a few times. The chain recombines TRBV28 with TRBJ1-1; D gene uncertain. The ends were cut back, 2 bases at V and 0 bases at J, with 7 bases in the middle. The length of the CDR3 is 14 residues. CDR1 and CDR2 (germline): MDHEN, SYDVKM. CDR3 protein: CASSLPTVNTEAFF. The CDR3 nucleotides read TGTGCCAGCAGTTTACCCACAGTGAACACTGAAGCTTTCTTT.

The rearrangement links TRBV7-2 to TRBJ1-2, with a weak D call TRBD1 (6 bases). The V end lost 5 bases, the J end lost 1 base, and 17 bases lay between the germline ends. The V gene's germline CDR1 is SGHTA and CDR2 FQGNSA. The CDR3 sequence is 16 residues long. The CDR3 is CASSHREVVGNYGYTF. The CDR3, as DNA: TGTGCCAGCAGCCACAGGGAGGTGGTCGGTAACTATGGCTACACCTTC.

The genes are TRBV7-9 and TRBJ2-1; the match to TRBD2 covers 14 bases. This CDR3 has 15 amino acids. J gave up 9 bases and V 4 bases, and 5 bases lay outside the gene matches. Germline-derived CDR1 and CDR2 are SEHNR and FQNEAQ (reference sequence). The CDR3 bases are TGTGCCAGCAGCTCGGGACTAGCGGGAGTAATTGAGCAGTTCTTC. Translated, it gives CASSSGLAGVIEQFF.

This chain connects TRBV6-4 to TRBJ1-2, with D tentatively TRBD1 (5 bases). The CDR3 has 15 residues. CDR1 and CDR2 (germline): MRHNA, SNTAGT. V shed 4 bases and J shed 7 bases, with 19 bases lying between them. The CDR3 nucleotides are TGTGCCAGCAGTGCCCGGGCGGGCAGGGCTATTGGCTACACCTTC. Protein: CASSARAGRAIGYTF.

The rearrangement uses TRBV6-6 and TRBJ1-1, with D unresolved. V lost 0 bases and J lost 2, with 7 bases in between. CDR1 is MNHNY, CDR2 SVGAGI, per germline (reference sequence). The CDR3 consists of 14 residues. CDR3: CASSYSGRNTEAFF. In nucleotides, the CDR3 is TGTGCCAGCAGTTACTCGGGGAGAAACACTGAAGCTTTCTTT.

This clone was detected a few times. Here the CDR3 DNA reads TGTGCCAGCAGTTACCCGCTAGCGATTGTCCCCTACGAGCAGTACTTC. Translation: CASSYPLAIVPYEQYF. The rearrangement links TRBV6-6 to TRBJ2-7; possibly TRBD2 for D (6 bases). Germline CDR1 MNHNY, CDR2 SVGAGI (reference sequence). CDR3 length: 16 amino acids. V was cut by 2 bases and J by 2 bases, with 16 bases left in between.

V is TRBV25-1 and J is TRBJ2-5; D unresolved. The CDR3 has 11 amino acids. The germline V and J ends were trimmed by 8 bases and 5 bases, with 9 bases remaining between them. Germline loops: CDR1 MGHDK, CDR2 SYGVNS. The CDR3 DNA reads as TGTGCCAGCTCAGCTGGGGAGACCCAGTACTTC. Its protein is CASSAGETQYF.

The V gene is TRBV9, the J gene TRBJ1-1, with D maybe TRBD1 (6 bases). The CDR3 contains 14 residues. CDR1 and CDR2 (germline): SGDLS, YYNGEE. V was trimmed by 4 bases and J by 3 bases, leaving 13 bases between them. The CDR3 DNA reads as TGTGCCAGCAGCTCTCATTACAGGGACACTGAAGCTTTCTTT. This translates into CASSSHYRDTEAFF.

The V gene is TRBV11-2, the J gene TRBJ2-7; 11 nucleotides agree with TRBD2. V was clipped by 5 bases and J by 4 bases; unmatched bases: 4. Looked up from germline, CDR1 is SGHAT and CDR2 is FQNNGV. The CDR3 has 14 residues. CDR3 residues: CASSPGTSGYEQYF. The CDR3 bases are TGTGCCAGCAGCCCCGGGACTAGCGGATACGAGCAGTACTTC. Using reference TRBV11-2 and TRBJ2-7 for the parts outside the CDR3, the full variable domain is EAGVAQSPRYKIIEKRQSVAFWCNPISGHATLYWYQQILGQGPKLLIQFQNNGVVDDSQLPKDRFSAERLKGVDSTLKIQPAKLEDSAVYLCASSPGTSGYEQYFGPGTRLTVT.

The J gene is TRBJ2-1, the V gene TRBV6-1; 16 bases agree with TRBD2. From germline, CDR1 is MNHNS and CDR2 SASEGT. The CDR3 is made up of 15 amino acids. V lost 5 bases, J lost 9 bases, and 4 bases stayed unmatched. This CDR3 is CASSKGLAGGSEQFF. DNA of the CDR3: TGTGCCAGCAGTAAGGGACTAGCGGGAGGGAGTGAGCAGTTCTTC.

The V call is TRBV4-1, the J call TRBJ2-6; D is unresolved. The CDR3 contains 18 residues. Per germline, CDR1 MGHRA and CDR2 YSYEKL. Trimming stripped 4 bases from V and 0 bases from J, with 16 bases between. The CDR3, as DNA: TGCGCCAGCAGCCTTCCCGGAAGGAAAAGCTCTGGGGCCAACGTCCTGACTTTC. Translation: CASSLPGRKSSGANVLTF.

This chain connects TRBV19 to TRBJ1-4; 7 bases map to TRBD1. Unmatched junction bases numbered 3, after V lost 0 bases and J lost 8 bases. Germline values: CDR1 LNHDA, CDR2 SQIVND (reference sequence). The CDR3 has 14 residues. The CDR3 coding sequence is TGTGCCAGTAGTATAGAAGAGGGGGCGGAAAAACTGTTTTTT. Protein product: CASSIEEGAEKLFF. Filled out from reference TRBV19 and TRBJ1-4, the complete variable domain reads DGGITQSPKYLFRKEGQNVTLSCEQNLNHDAMYWYRQDPGQGLRLIYYSQIVNDFQKGDIAEGYSVSREKKESFPLTVTSAQKNPTAFYLCASSIEEGAEKLFFGSGTQLSVL.

J is TRBJ1-2 and V is TRBV30; 10 nucleotides line up with TRBD1. Germline V CDR1 and CDR2: GTSNPN, SVGIG (reference sequence). V gave up 3 bases and J gave up 4 bases; unmatched junction bases: 5. This CDR3 spans 14 amino acids. CDR3 DNA sequence: TGTGCCTGGAGGACGACAGGGGGCAGCTATGGCTACACCTTC. This sequence encodes CAWRTTGGSYGYTF.

The chain is built from TRBV15 and TRBJ1-4; possibly TRBD1 for D (5 bases). The germline gives CDR1 LNHNV, CDR2 YYDKDF (reference sequence). This CDR3 region has 14 residues. V dropped 6 bases and J dropped 7 bases, with 15 bases sitting between them. The CDR3 nucleotides read TGTGCCACCAGAAAAAGGGGATTAGGTGAAAAACTGTTTTTT. Amino acid sequence: CATRKRGLGEKLFF.